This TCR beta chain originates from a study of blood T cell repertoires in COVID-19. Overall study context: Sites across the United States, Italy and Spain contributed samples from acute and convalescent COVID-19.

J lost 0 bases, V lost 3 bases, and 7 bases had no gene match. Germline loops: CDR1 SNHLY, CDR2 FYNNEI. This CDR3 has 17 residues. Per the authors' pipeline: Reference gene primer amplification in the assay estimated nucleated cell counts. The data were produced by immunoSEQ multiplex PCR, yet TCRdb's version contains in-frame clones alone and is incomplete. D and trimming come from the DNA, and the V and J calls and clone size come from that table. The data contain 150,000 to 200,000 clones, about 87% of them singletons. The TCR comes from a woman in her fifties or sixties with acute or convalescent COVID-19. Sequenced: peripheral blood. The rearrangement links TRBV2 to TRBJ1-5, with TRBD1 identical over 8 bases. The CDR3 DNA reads TGTGCCAGCAGTGATCAGACAGGGGTATATAGCAATCAGCCCCAGCATTTT. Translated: CASSDQTGVYSNQPQHF.